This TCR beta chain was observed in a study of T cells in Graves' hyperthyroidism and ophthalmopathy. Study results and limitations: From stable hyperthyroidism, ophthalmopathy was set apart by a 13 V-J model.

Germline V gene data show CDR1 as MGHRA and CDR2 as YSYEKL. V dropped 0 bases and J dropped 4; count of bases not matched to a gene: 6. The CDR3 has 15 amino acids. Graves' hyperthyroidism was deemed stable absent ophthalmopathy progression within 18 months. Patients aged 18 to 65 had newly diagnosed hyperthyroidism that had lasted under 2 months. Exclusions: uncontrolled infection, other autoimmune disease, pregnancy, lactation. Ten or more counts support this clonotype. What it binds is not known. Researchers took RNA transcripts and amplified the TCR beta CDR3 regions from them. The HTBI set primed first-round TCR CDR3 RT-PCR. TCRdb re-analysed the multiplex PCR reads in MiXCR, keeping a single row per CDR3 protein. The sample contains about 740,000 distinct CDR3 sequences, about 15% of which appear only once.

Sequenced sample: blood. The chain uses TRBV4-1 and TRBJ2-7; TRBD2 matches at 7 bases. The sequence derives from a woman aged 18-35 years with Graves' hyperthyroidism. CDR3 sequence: CASSQEWEGRYEQYF. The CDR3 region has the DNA TGCGCCAGCAGCCAAGAATGGGAGGGCCGTTACGAGCAGTACTTC.